This T cell receptor beta chain was sequenced for a study of blood T cell repertoires in COVID-19. The overall study: COVID-19 samples from acute and convalescent phases originated in the United States, Italy and Spain.

CDR3 length: 13 residues. Germline lookup yields CDR1 KGHDR and CDR2 SFDVKD. Trimming pared 4 bases from V and 10 bases from J, leaving 13 bases between. Original methodology: Using reference gene primer amplification, nucleated cell counts were estimated. Clones were sequenced by immunoSEQ multiplex PCR, and TCRdb holds only the in-frame ones, with some missing. For V, J and clone size, that table is used; D and trimming come from the DNA. The sample yields 500,000 to 600,000 clones, about 88% seen once. This rearrangement joins TRBV24-1 to TRBJ2-1; D unresolved. Material: peripheral blood. The clonotype originates from a woman aged 45 to 65 with COVID-19, enrolled during active disease. CDR3: CATSDPPQAEQFF. In DNA form, the CDR3 reads TGTGCCACCAGTGACCCCCCGCAGGCGGAGCAGTTCTTC.